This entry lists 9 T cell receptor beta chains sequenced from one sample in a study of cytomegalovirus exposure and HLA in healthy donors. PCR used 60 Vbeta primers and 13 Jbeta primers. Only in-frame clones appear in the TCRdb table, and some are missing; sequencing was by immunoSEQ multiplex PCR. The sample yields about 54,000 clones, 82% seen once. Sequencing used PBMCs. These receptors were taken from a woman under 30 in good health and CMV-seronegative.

For the CDR3, the DNA is TGTGCCAGCAGTTTGGGGCAGGGACTTAGTCAGCCCCAGCATTTT. Protein product: CASSLGQGLSQPQHF. The V gene is TRBV28, the J gene TRBJ1-5; a weak D match, TRBD1 (5 bases). V lost 3 bases and J lost 6, with 15 bases in between. Per the germline V gene, CDR1 is MDHEN and CDR2 is SYDVKM. This CDR3 spans 15 amino acids.

DNA for the CDR3: TGTGCCAGCAGTTCTCTAGCGGGAGGGCAAGAGACCCAGTACTTC. Protein: CASSSLAGGQETQYF. The chain employs TRBV28 and TRBJ2-5; TRBD2 matches 12 bases. Trimming at V came to 4 bases and at J to 2 bases, leaving 2 bases not matched to a gene. The CDR3 covers 15 residues. Per the germline V gene, CDR1 is MDHEN and CDR2 is SYDVKM.

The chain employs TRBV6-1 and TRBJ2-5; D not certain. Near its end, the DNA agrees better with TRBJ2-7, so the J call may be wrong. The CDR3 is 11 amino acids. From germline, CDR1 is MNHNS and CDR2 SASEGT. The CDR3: CASLGFYEQYF. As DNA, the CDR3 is TGTGCCAGCTTGGGCTTCTACGAGCAGTACTTC.

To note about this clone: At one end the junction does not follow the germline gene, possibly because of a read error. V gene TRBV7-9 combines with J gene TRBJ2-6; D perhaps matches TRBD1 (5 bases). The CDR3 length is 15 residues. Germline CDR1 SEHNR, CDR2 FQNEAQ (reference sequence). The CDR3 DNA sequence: TGTGCCAGCAGCGCTGGGATCTCTGGGGCCAACGGCCTGACTTTC. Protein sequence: CASSAGISGANGLTF.

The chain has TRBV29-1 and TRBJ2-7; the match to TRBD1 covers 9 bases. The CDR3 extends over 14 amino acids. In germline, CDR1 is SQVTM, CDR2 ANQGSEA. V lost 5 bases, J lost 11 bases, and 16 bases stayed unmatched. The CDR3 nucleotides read TGCAGCGTTCCCACAGGGGGCGCGTCCGGGAGAGAGTACTTC. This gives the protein CSVPTGGASGREYF.

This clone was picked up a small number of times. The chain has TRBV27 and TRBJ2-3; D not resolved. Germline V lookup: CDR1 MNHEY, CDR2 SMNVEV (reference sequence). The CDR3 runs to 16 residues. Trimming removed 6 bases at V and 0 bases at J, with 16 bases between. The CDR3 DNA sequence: TGTGCCAGCAGCCGGCGACGCCCGGGTAGCACAGATACGCAGTATTTT. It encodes CASSRRRPGSTDTQYF.

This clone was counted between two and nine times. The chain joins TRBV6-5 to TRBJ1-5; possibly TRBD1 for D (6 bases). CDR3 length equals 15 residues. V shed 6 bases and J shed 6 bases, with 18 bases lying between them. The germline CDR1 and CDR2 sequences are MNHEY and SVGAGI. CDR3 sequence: CASSPEGGTGQPQHF. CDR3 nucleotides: TGTGCCAGCAGCCCGGAAGGGGGAACCGGTCAGCCCCAGCATTTT.

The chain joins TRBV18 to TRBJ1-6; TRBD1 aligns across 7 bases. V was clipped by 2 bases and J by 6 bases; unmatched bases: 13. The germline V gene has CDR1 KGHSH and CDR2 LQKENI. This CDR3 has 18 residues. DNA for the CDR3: TGTGCCAGCTCACCAATGCCCCCTGACAGGGTCTTTAATTCACCCCTCCACTTT. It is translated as CASSPMPPDRVFNSPLHF.

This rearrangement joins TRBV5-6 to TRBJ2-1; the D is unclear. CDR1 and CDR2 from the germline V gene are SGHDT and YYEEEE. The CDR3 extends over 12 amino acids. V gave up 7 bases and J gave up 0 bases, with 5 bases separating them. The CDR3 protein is CASAVSYNEQFF. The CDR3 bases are TGTGCCAGCGCGGTCTCCTACAATGAGCAGTTCTTC.